Listed below are T cell receptor beta chains from one sample, sequenced in a study of cytomegalovirus exposure and HLA in healthy donors. TCRdb keeps only in-frame clones here, not all; method: immunoSEQ multiplex PCR. The sample consists of roughly 120,000 clones, about 73% of them appearing once. The specimen was PBMCs. The receptors were gathered from a woman in her forties in good health and CMV-seronegative. Each CDR3 is given with its conserved first and last residue. D genes are given only for firm matches. Rows may omit the clone size; those that give it use once, few, many or a size class.

clone size: -; J gene: TRBJ2-1; V gene: TRBV5-1; D gene: TRBD1; CDR3 protein: CASSFNPGQGRDEQFF; CDR3 DNA: TGCGCCAGCAGCTTTAACCCGGGACAGGGGCGGGATGAGCAGTTCTTC
clone size: -; J gene: TRBJ2-7; V gene: TRBV7-9; D gene: -; CDR3 protein: CASSPPSWGAGYEQYF; CDR3 DNA: TGTGCCAGCAGCCCCCCAAGTTGGGGAGCAGGCTACGAGCAGTACTTC
clone size: -; J gene: TRBJ2-5; V gene: TRBV14; D gene: -; CDR3 protein: CASSSGYLQETQYF; CDR3 DNA: TGTGCCAGCAGCAGCGGATATCTGCAAGAGACCCAGTACTTC
clone size: -; J gene: TRBJ2-7; V gene: TRBV4-2; D gene: TRBD2; CDR3 protein: CASSQAGLVQYEQYF; CDR3 DNA: TGTGCCAGCAGCCAAGCGGGACTAGTACAATACGAGCAGTACTTC
clone size: -; J gene: TRBJ1-2; V gene: TRBV5-6; D gene: -; CDR3 protein: CASSRLVRNYGYTF; CDR3 DNA: TGTGCCAGCAGCCGTCTCGTCCGGAACTATGGCTACACCTTC
clone size: -; J gene: TRBJ2-3; V gene: TRBV5-1; D gene: TRBD2; CDR3 protein: CASRPTSGNTDTQYF; CDR3 DNA: TGCGCCAGCAGACCAACTAGCGGAAACACAGATACGCAGTATTTT
clone size: -; J gene: TRBJ1-2; V gene: TRBV7-8; D gene: -; CDR3 protein: CASSFGTGWISYGYTF; CDR3 DNA: TGTGCCAGCAGCTTTGGAACAGGGTGGATTAGCTATGGCTACACCTTC
clone size: -; J gene: TRBJ1-5; V gene: TRBV4-3; D gene: -; CDR3 protein: CASSQEGFSGQPQHF; CDR3 DNA: TGCGCCAGCAGCCAAGAGGGTTTTTCAGGTCAGCCCCAGCATTTT
clone size: few; J gene: TRBJ1-4; V gene: TRBV16; D gene: -; CDR3 protein: CASSPRQTNEKLFF; CDR3 DNA: TGTGCCAGCAGCCCGAGACAAACAAATGAAAAACTGTTTTTT
clone size: -; J gene: TRBJ2-7; V gene: TRBV5-1; D gene: TRBD2; CDR3 protein: CASSLRGGGSYEQYF; CDR3 DNA: TGCGCCAGCAGCTTGCGGGGGGGAGGGTCCTACGAGCAGTACTTC
clone size: -; J gene: TRBJ1-1; V gene: TRBV29-1; D gene: -; CDR3 protein: CSVRGGEMSTEAFF; CDR3 DNA: TGCAGCGTTCGGGGGGGGGAAATGAGCACTGAAGCTTTCTTT
clone size: few; J gene: TRBJ2-7; V gene: TRBV10-3; D gene: TRBD2; CDR3 protein: CAISETLTSGSSYEQYF; CDR3 DNA: TGTGCCATCAGTGAGACTTTGACTAGCGGGAGCTCCTACGAGCAGTACTTC
clone size: -; J gene: TRBJ2-7; V gene: TRBV13; D gene: TRBD1; CDR3 protein: CASSLLGQGASSYEQYF; CDR3 DNA: TGTGCCAGCAGCTTACTGGGACAGGGGGCCAGCTCCTACGAGCAGTACTTC
clone size: -; J gene: TRBJ1-4; V gene: TRBV2; D gene: TRBD1; CDR3 protein: CASKKTGGQNEKLFF; CDR3 DNA: TGTGCCAGCAAGAAAACAGGGGGCCAGAATGAAAAACTGTTTTTT
clone size: -; J gene: TRBJ2-7; V gene: TRBV21-1; D gene: -; CDR3 protein: CASTPGPGSYEQYF; CDR3 DNA: TGTGCCAGCACCCCTGGCCCGGGATCCTACGAGCAGTACTTC
clone size: -; J gene: TRBJ1-6; V gene: TRBV2; D gene: -; CDR3 protein: CASSEALGISDSPLHF; CDR3 DNA: TGTGCCAGCAGTGAAGCGCTCGGGATAAGCGATTCACCCCTCCACTTT
clone size: -; J gene: TRBJ1-5; V gene: TRBV5-4; D gene: TRBD1; CDR3 protein: CASSRDRVNQPQHF; CDR3 DNA: TGTGCCAGCAGCAGGGACAGGGTTAATCAGCCCCAGCATTTT
clone size: few; J gene: TRBJ1-6; V gene: TRBV11-1; D gene: -; CDR3 protein: CASSYGQISNSPLHF; CDR3 DNA: TGTGCCAGCAGCTACGGACAGATTTCTAATTCACCCCTCCACTTT
clone size: -; J gene: TRBJ1-1; V gene: TRBV10-3; D gene: -; CDR3 protein: CAISESRGSNTEAFF; CDR3 DNA: TGTGCCATCAGTGAGTCTCGGGGGTCCAACACTGAAGCTTTCTTT
clone size: -; J gene: TRBJ1-1; V gene: TRBV10-3; D gene: -; CDR3 protein: CAISEGHPREGTEAFF; CDR3 DNA: TGTGCCATCAGTGAGGGACATCCGAGGGAGGGCACTGAAGCTTTCTTT
clone size: -; J gene: TRBJ1-4; V gene: TRBV7-2; D gene: TRBD1; CDR3 protein: CASSLDRGNPNEKLFF; CDR3 DNA: TGTGCCAGCAGCTTAGACAGGGGGAATCCTAATGAAAAACTGTTTTTT
clone size: few; J gene: TRBJ1-5; V gene: TRBV13; D gene: -; CDR3 protein: CASSFHREQPQHF; CDR3 DNA: TGTGCCAGCAGTTTTCACAGGGAGCAGCCCCAGCATTTT
clone size: -; J gene: TRBJ2-2; V gene: TRBV19; D gene: TRBD2; CDR3 protein: CASSIGLAVNTGELFF; CDR3 DNA: TGTGCCAGTAGTATAGGGCTAGCGGTGAACACCGGGGAGCTGTTTTTT
clone size: -; J gene: TRBJ2-3; V gene: TRBV5-3; D gene: -; CDR3 protein: CARSLTTDPRGTDTQYF; CDR3 DNA: TGTGCCAGAAGCTTGACAACGGACCCCAGAGGGACAGATACGCAGTATTTT
clone size: few; J gene: TRBJ1-4; V gene: TRBV30; D gene: TRBD1; CDR3 protein: CAWSRTGGISSTTNEKLFF; CDR3 DNA: TGTGCCTGGAGTAGGACAGGGGGGATCTCGTCGACAACTAATGAAAAACTGTTTTTT
clone size: -; J gene: TRBJ2-7; V gene: TRBV4-2; D gene: TRBD2; CDR3 protein: CASSQDRLAAYEQYF; CDR3 DNA: TGTGCCAGCAGCCAAGATCGGCTAGCGGCCTACGAGCAGTACTTC
clone size: -; J gene: TRBJ1-4; V gene: TRBV4-1; D gene: -; CDR3 protein: CASSLNPAGDNEKLFF; CDR3 DNA: TGCGCCAGCAGCCTGAATCCTGCCGGTGATAATGAAAAACTGTTTTTT
clone size: once; J gene: TRBJ2-3; V gene: TRBV11-2; D gene: TRBD1; CDR3 protein: CASSLVRGTGGYTDTQYF; CDR3 DNA: TGTGCCAGCAGCTTAGTAAGGGGGACAGGGGGATACACAGATACGCAGTATTTT
clone size: once; J gene: TRBJ2-3; V gene: TRBV9; D gene: TRBD1; CDR3 protein: CASSVLTGLTDTQYF; CDR3 DNA: TGTGCCAGCAGCGTTTTGACAGGGTTGACAGATACGCAGTATTTT
clone size: -; J gene: TRBJ1-1; V gene: TRBV27; D gene: -; CDR3 protein: CASSSSELNTEAFF; CDR3 DNA: TGTGCCAGCAGTTCATCAGAGTTGAACACTGAAGCTTTCTTT
clone size: -; J gene: TRBJ2-5; V gene: TRBV7-2; D gene: TRBD2; CDR3 protein: CASSSSLSGGVETQYF; CDR3 DNA: TGTGCCAGCAGCTCATCGCTTAGCGGGGGGGTTGAGACCCAGTACTTC
clone size: -; J gene: TRBJ1-5; V gene: TRBV15; D gene: -; CDR3 protein: CATSREGGKGQPQHF; CDR3 DNA: TGTGCCACCAGCAGAGAGGGAGGGAAAGGTCAGCCCCAGCATTTT
clone size: -; J gene: TRBJ1-4; V gene: TRBV5-6; D gene: -; CDR3 protein: CASSLIDRWNEKLFF; CDR3 DNA: TGTGCCAGCAGCTTGATTGACAGGTGGAATGAAAAACTGTTTTTT
clone size: -; J gene: TRBJ1-4; V gene: TRBV7-3; D gene: TRBD1; CDR3 protein: CASSSRGMTNEKLFF; CDR3 DNA: TGTGCCAGCAGCTCCAGGGGGATGACTAATGAAAAACTGTTTTTT
clone size: once; J gene: TRBJ2-7; V gene: TRBV29-1; D gene: TRBD2; CDR3 protein: CSVEGEGLAGGYEQYF; CDR3 DNA: TGCAGCGTTGAAGGAGAGGGACTAGCGGGGGGGTACGAGCAGTACTTC
clone size: -; J gene: TRBJ1-2; V gene: TRBV20-1; D gene: TRBD1; CDR3 protein: CSAADRAGYTF; CDR3 DNA: TGCAGTGCAGCAGACAGGGCTGGCTACACCTTC
clone size: -; J gene: TRBJ2-7; V gene: TRBV13; D gene: TRBD2; CDR3 protein: CASSSGLAASYEQYF; CDR3 DNA: TGTGCCAGCAGCTCCGGACTAGCGGCATCCTACGAGCAGTACTTC
clone size: -; J gene: TRBJ2-2; V gene: TRBV5-8; D gene: TRBD1; CDR3 protein: CASNRDRSSGDTGELFF; CDR3 DNA: TGTGCCAGCAACCGGGACAGGTCATCTGGGGACACCGGGGAGCTGTTTTTT
clone size: -; J gene: TRBJ2-7; V gene: TRBV7-2; D gene: -; CDR3 protein: CASSGGTFPYEQYF; CDR3 DNA: TGTGCCAGCAGCGGAGGGACCTTCCCCTACGAGCAGTACTTC
clone size: -; J gene: TRBJ2-7; V gene: TRBV28; D gene: TRBD2; CDR3 protein: CASNSGSRGEQYF; CDR3 DNA: TGTGCCAGCAACAGCGGGAGTCGGGGCGAGCAGTACTTC
clone size: -; J gene: TRBJ2-7; V gene: TRBV6-5; D gene: -; CDR3 protein: CASRTGSSYEQYF; CDR3 DNA: TGTGCCAGCAGAACAGGTAGCTCCTACGAGCAGTACTTC
clone size: -; J gene: TRBJ2-7; V gene: TRBV2; D gene: -; CDR3 protein: CASSTRGTSYEQYF; CDR3 DNA: TGTGCCAGTAGTACCAGGGGGACTAGCTACGAGCAGTACTTC
clone size: -; J gene: TRBJ1-5; V gene: TRBV6-1; D gene: -; CDR3 protein: CASNLGGGNQPQHF; CDR3 DNA: TGTGCCAGCAACCTGGGAGGTGGCAATCAGCCCCAGCATTTT
clone size: few; J gene: TRBJ2-2; V gene: TRBV9; D gene: TRBD1; CDR3 protein: CASSVAGGQAGELFF; CDR3 DNA: TGTGCCAGCAGCGTAGCAGGGGGCCAGGCCGGGGAGCTGTTTTTT
clone size: -; J gene: TRBJ1-5; V gene: TRBV28; D gene: TRBD1; CDR3 protein: CASSFPEQGVGQPQHF; CDR3 DNA: TGTGCCAGCAGTTTCCCCGAGCAGGGGGTAGGGCAGCCCCAGCATTTT
clone size: once; J gene: TRBJ2-7; V gene: TRBV4-3; D gene: -; CDR3 protein: CASSRGASSYEQYF; CDR3 DNA: TGCGCCAGCAGCCGTGGTGCGTCTTCCTACGAGCAGTACTTC
clone size: -; J gene: TRBJ2-3; V gene: TRBV7-2; D gene: TRBD2; CDR3 protein: CASSLRLAGSTDTQYF; CDR3 DNA: TGTGCCAGCAGCTTAAGACTAGCGGGGAGCACAGATACGCAGTATTTT
clone size: -; J gene: TRBJ1-3; V gene: TRBV6-5; D gene: TRBD1; CDR3 protein: CASSSGTGLPGNTIYF; CDR3 DNA: TGTGCCAGCAGTTCCGGGACAGGGCTCCCTGGAAACACCATATATTTT
clone size: once; J gene: TRBJ2-3; V gene: TRBV15; D gene: -; CDR3 protein: CATSSSGDTQYF; CDR3 DNA: TGTGCCACCAGCAGTTCAGGGGATACGCAGTATTTT
clone size: -; J gene: TRBJ1-6; V gene: TRBV2; D gene: -; CDR3 protein: CASSVFQAINNSPLHF; CDR3 DNA: TGTGCCAGCAGTGTATTTCAAGCTATAAATAATTCACCCCTCCACTTT
clone size: -; J gene: TRBJ2-2; V gene: TRBV2; D gene: -; CDR3 protein: CASNRQPTGGELFF; CDR3 DNA: TGTGCCAGCAATCGGCAGCCGACCGGGGGGGAGCTGTTTTTT
clone size: -; J gene: TRBJ2-6; V gene: TRBV7-3; D gene: -; CDR3 protein: CASSHRSLGANVLTF; CDR3 DNA: TGTGCCAGCAGCCATCGGTCACTTGGGGCCAACGTCCTGACTTTC
clone size: -; J gene: TRBJ2-1; V gene: TRBV7-9; D gene: -; CDR3 protein: CASSSFRGSYNEQFF; CDR3 DNA: TGTGCCAGCAGCTCCTTCCGGGGCTCCTACAATGAGCAGTTCTTC
clone size: few; J gene: TRBJ1-1; V gene: TRBV6-7; D gene: -; CDR3 protein: CASNTGGGTEAFF; CDR3 DNA: TGTGCCAGCAACACCGGGGGTGGCACTGAAGCTTTCTTT
clone size: -; J gene: TRBJ2-6; V gene: TRBV27; D gene: -; CDR3 protein: CASSFTRDFRSGANVLTF; CDR3 DNA: TGTGCCAGCAGTTTTACCCGGGACTTCCGCTCTGGGGCCAACGTCCTGACTTTC